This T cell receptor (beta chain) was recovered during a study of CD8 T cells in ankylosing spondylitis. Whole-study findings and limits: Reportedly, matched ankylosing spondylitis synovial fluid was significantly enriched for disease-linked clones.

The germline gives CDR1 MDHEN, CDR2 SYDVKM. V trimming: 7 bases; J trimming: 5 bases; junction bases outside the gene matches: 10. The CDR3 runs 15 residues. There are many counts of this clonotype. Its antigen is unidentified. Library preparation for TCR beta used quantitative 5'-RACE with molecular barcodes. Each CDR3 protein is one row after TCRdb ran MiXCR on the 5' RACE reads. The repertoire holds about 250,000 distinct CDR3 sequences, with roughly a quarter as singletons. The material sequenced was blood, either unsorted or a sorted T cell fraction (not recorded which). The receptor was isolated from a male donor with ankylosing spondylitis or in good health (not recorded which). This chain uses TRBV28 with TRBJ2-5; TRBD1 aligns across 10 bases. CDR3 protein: CASTTPRQGAETQYF. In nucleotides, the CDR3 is TGTGCCAGCACTACCCCGAGACAGGGGGCGGAGACCCAGTACTTC.